This TCR beta chain was documented in a study of a mutant IDH1 vaccine in newly diagnosed glioma. Data came from immunoSEQ multiplex PCR; TCRdb stores just in-frame clones and leaves some out. This sample has about 32,000 clones, with almost 85% found just once. The time point: baseline, week 1 (first vaccination visit). Treatment indicated: pre-vaccination baseline after standard-of-care therapy. This specimen was PBMCs, taken from a glioma patient treated with radiotherapy, temozolomide or both. The TCR sequence derives from a man aged 25 to 40 with glioma.

The DNA for the CDR3 is TGTGCCAGCAGCTTAAGAGCGGGAGTGGATGGTCCCTCCTACGAGCAGTACTTC. This gives the protein CASSLRAGVDGPSYEQYF. The chain carries TRBV7-6 and TRBJ2-7; 8 nucleotides align to TRBD2. The germline CDR1 and CDR2 sequences are SGHVS and FNYEAQ. The CDR3 totals 18 residues. The V gene end was trimmed by 2 bases and the J gene end by 0 bases; junction bases not matched to a gene: 12.